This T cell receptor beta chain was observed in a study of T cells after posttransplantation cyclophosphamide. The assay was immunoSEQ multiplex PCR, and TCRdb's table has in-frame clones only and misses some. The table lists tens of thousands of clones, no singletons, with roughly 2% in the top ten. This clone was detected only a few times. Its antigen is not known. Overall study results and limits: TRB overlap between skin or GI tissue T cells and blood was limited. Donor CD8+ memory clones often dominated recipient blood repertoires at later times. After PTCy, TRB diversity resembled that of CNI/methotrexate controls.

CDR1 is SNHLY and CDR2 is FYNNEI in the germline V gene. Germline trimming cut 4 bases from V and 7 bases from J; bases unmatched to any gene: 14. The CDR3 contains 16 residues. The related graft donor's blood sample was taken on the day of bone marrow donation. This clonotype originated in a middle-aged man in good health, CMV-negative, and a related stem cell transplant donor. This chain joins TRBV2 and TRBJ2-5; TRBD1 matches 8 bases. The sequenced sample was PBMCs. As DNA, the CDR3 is TGTGCCAGCAGTGTCCTTTTCCGACAGGGGCTTGGGACCCAGTACTTC. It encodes CASSVLFRQGLGTQYF.